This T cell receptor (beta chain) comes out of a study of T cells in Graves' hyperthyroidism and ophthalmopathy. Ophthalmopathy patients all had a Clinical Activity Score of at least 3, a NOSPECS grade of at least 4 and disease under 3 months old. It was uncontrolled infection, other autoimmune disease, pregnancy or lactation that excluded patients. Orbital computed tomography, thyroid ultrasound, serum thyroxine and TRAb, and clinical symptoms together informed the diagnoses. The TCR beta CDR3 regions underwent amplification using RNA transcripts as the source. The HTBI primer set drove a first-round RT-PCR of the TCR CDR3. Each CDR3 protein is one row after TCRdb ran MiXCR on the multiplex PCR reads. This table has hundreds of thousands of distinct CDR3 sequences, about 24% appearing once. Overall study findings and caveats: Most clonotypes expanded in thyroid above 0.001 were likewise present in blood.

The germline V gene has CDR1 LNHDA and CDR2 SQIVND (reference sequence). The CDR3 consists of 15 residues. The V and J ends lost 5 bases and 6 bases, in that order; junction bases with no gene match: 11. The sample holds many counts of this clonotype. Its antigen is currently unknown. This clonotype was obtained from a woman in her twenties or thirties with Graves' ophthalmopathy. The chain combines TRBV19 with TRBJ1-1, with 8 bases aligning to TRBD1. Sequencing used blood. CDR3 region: CASSAGQGRGAEAFF. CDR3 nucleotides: TGTGCCAGTAGTGCCGGACAGGGACGGGGCGCTGAAGCTTTCTTT.